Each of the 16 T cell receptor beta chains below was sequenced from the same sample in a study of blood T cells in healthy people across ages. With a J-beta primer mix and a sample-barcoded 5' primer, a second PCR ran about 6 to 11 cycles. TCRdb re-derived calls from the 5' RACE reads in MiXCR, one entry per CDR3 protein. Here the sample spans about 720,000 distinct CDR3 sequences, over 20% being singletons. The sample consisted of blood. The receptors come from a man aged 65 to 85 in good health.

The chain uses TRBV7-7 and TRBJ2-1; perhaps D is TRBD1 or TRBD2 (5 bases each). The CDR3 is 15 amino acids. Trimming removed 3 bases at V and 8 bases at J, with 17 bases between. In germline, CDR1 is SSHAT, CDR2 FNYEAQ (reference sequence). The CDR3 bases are TGTGCCAGCAGCTTGGGACCAACTCGGGGCGATGAGCAGTTCTTC. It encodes CASSLGPTRGDEQFF.

The CDR3 region is CASSTTGYEQFF. DNA of the CDR3: TGTGCCAGCAGCACCACAGGGTATGAGCAGTTCTTC. This sequence joins TRBV7-9 and TRBJ2-1; D is possibly TRBD1 (6 bases). With 5 bases removed from V and 8 bases from J, the gap between germline ends came to 10 bases. The CDR3 totals 12 residues. Germline CDR1 reads SEHNR; CDR2 reads FQNEAQ (reference sequence). Filled out from reference TRBV7-9 and TRBJ2-1, the complete variable domain reads DTGVSQNPRHKITKRGQNVTFRCDPISEHNRLYWYRQTLGQGPEFLTYFQNEAQLEKSRLLSDRFSAERPKGSFSTLEIQRTEQGDSAMYLCASSTTGYEQFFGPGTRLTVL.

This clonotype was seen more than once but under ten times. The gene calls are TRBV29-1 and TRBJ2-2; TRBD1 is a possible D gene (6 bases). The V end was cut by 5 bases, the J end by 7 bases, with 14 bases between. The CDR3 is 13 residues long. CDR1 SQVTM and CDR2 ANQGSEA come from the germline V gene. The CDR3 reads CSVSGVGHGELFF. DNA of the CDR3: TGCAGCGTTTCAGGGGTGGGGCACGGGGAGCTGTTTTTT.

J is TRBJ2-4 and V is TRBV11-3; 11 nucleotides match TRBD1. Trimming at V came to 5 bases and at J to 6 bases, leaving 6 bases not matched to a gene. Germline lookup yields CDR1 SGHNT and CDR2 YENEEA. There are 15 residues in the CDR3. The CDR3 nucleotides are TGTGCCAGCAGCCAGGGACAGGGGGATGGAAACATTCAGTACTTC. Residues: CASSQGQGDGNIQYF.

The CDR3 protein is CSVLGTGIEQYF. CDR3 coding DNA: TGCAGTGTACTCGGGACAGGGATCGAGCAGTACTTC. The rearrangement uses TRBV20-1 and TRBJ2-5; 9 bases align to TRBD1. Judging by the DNA end, TRBJ2-7 fits better; the J call may be wrong. CDR3 length equals 12 residues. Germline CDR1 is DFQATT and CDR2 is SNEGSKA (reference sequence).

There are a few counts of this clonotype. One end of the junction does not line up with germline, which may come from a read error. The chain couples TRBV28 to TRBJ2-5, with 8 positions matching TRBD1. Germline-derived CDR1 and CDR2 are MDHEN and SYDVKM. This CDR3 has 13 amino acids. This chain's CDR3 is CASSLPMDRVRFF. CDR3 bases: TGTGCCAGCAGTTTACCAATGGACAGGGTTCGGTTCTTC.

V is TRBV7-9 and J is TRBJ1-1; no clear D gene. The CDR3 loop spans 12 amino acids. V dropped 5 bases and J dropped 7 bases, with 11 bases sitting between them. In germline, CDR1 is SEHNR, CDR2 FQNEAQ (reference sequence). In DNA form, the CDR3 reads TGTGCCAGCAGCGTCGACAATGGTGAAGCTTTCTTT. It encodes CASSVDNGEAFF. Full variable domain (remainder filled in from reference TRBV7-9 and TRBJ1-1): DTGVSQNPRHKITKRGQNVTFRCDPISEHNRLYWYRQTLGQGPEFLTYFQNEAQLEKSRLLSDRFSAERPKGSFSTLEIQRTEQGDSAMYLCASSVDNGEAFFGQGTRLTVV.

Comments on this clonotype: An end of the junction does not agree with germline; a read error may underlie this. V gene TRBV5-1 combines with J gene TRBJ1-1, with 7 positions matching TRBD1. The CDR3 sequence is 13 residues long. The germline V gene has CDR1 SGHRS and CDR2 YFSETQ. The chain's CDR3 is CASSLTGPTEAFF. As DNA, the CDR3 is TGTGCCAGCAGTTTGACAGGGCCGACTGAAGCTTTCTTT.

CDR3 bases: TGTGCCAGCAGCTTAGATGCCTCGTCTAGCGGGAGGTATAAGACCCAGTACTTC. This codes for CASSLDASSSGRYKTQYF. V is TRBV11-3 and J is TRBJ2-1; 11 positions agree with TRBD2. The J call is uncertain, as TRBJ2-5 better fits the DNA end. This CDR3 region has 18 residues. Germline V gives CDR1 SGHNT, CDR2 YENEEA.

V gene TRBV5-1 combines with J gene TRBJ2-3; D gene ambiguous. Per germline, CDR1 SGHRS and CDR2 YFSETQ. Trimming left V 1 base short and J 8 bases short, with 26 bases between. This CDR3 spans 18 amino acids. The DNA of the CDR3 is TGCGCCAGCAGCTTGCGGGTTTTCAGCGTGGACGGAGCTGGTACGCAGTATTTT. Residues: CASSLRVFSVDGAGTQYF.

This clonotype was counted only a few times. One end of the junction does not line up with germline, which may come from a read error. The CDR3 is CSATGLAEAFF. The CDR3 DNA reads TGCAGCGCTACGGGGTTGGCTGAAGCTTTCTTT. The V and J genes are TRBV20-1 and TRBJ1-1; D unclear. The CDR3 runs 11 residues. CDR1 and CDR2 (germline): DFQATT, SNEGSKA (reference sequence).

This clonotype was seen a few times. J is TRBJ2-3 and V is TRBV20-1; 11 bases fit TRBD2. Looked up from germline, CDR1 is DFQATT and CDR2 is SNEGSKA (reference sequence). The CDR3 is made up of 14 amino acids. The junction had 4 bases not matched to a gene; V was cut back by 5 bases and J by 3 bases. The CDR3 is CSAPTSGITDTQYF. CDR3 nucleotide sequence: TGCAGTGCTCCGACTAGCGGGATAACAGATACGCAGTATTTT.

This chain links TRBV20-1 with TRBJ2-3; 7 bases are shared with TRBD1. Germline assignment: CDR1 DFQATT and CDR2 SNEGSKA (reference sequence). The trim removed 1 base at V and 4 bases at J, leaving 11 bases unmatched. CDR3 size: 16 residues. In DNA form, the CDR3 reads TGCAGTGCTAGAGCTGTGACAGGGAGTGTCCCAGATACGCAGTATTTT. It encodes CSARAVTGSVPDTQYF.

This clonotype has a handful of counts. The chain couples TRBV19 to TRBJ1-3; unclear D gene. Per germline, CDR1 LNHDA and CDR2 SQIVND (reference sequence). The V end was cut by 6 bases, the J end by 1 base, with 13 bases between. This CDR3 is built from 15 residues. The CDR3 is CASRDFSPSGNTIYF. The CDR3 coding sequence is TGTGCCAGTAGGGACTTCTCCCCATCTGGAAACACCATATATTTT. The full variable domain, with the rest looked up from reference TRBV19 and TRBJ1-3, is DGGITQSPKYLFRKEGQNVTLSCEQNLNHDAMYWYRQDPGQGLRLIYYSQIVNDFQKGDIAEGYSVSREKKESFPLTVTSAQKNPTAFYLCASRDFSPSGNTIYFGEGSWLTVV.

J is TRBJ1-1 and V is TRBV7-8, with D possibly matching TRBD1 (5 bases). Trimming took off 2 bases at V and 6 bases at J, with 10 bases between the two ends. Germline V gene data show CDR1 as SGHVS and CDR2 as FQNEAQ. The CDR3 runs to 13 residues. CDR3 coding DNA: TGTGCCAGCAGCTTATCGGGGCTATCTGAAGCTTTCTTT. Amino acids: CASSLSGLSEAFF.

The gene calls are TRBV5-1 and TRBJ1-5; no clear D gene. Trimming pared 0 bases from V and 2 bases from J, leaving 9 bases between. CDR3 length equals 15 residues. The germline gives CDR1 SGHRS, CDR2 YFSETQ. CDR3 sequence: CASSLAGFGNQPQHF. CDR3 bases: TGCGCCAGCAGCTTGGCGGGGTTCGGCAATCAGCCCCAGCATTTT. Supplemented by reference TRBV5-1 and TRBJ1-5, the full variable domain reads KAGVTQTPRYLIKTRGQQVTLSCSPISGHRSVSWYQQTPGQGLQFLFEYFSETQRNKGNFPGRFSGRQFSNSRSEMNVSTLELGDSALYLCASSLAGFGNQPQHFGDGTRLSIL.